This passage covers 24 T cell receptor beta chains from one sample sequenced in a study of identical twins (dated by TCRdb to the mid-2010s). The library came from 5' RACE. Instrument on record: Illumina HiSeq 2000. The public reads were run again by TCRdb, first through fastp at Q25 and then through MiXCR, and only productive beta chains were kept. Each CDR3 protein appears once, grouped with its most common genes and DNA. For this sample the table gives roughly 220,000 distinct CDR3 sequences, of which under 8.5% were detected only once. The ten largest clones represent about 14% of the sample. This sample also appeared in a second study, on T cells expressing NK-cell markers.

Specimen: CD8+ T cells sorted from blood. These receptor sequences come from a woman between 18 and 30 years old in good health.

This clonotype turned up a few times. The rearrangement links TRBV13 to TRBJ2-3; 9 positions agree with TRBD1. Trimming removed 3 bases from V and 3 bases from J; junction bases left unmatched: 4. Germline V gene data show CDR1 as PRHDT and CDR2 as FYEKMQ (reference sequence). The CDR3 is 15 amino acids. The CDR3: CASSFGTGNTDTQYF. CDR3 DNA sequence: TGTGCCAGCAGCTTTGGGACAGGGAATACAGATACGCAGTATTTT.

This clonotype was recorded a few times. The gene calls are TRBV7-2 and TRBJ2-5, with D possibly being TRBD1 or TRBD2 (6 bases each). The CDR3 sequence is 15 residues long. The V gene lost 2 bases and the J gene lost 1 base, with 11 bases spanning the gap. Germline V CDR1 and CDR2: SGHTA, FQGNSA. The CDR3 reads CASSLLGGSQETQYF. The CDR3 nucleotides read TGTGCCAGCAGCTTATTAGGGGGGTCCCAAGAGACCCAGTACTTC.

The J gene is TRBJ2-2, the V gene TRBV29-1; no clear D gene. V was pared by 4 bases and J by 1 base, with 7 bases between. Germline V gene data show CDR1 as SQVTM and CDR2 as ANQGSEA. The CDR3 runs 13 residues. DNA of the CDR3: TGCAGCGTTGTGACTGTGAACACCGGGGAGCTGTTTTTT. Translating gives CSVVTVNTGELFF.

This clonotype was seen many times. The gene calls are TRBV20-1 and TRBJ2-1; unclear D gene. Trimming cost V 0 bases and J 0 bases, with 12 bases left between them. CDR1 is DFQATT and CDR2 is SNEGSKA in the germline V gene (reference sequence). This CDR3 spans 16 amino acids. The CDR3 reads CSARDFRMSSYNEQFF. The CDR3 nucleotides read TGCAGTGCTAGAGATTTCAGGATGAGCTCCTACAATGAGCAGTTCTTC.

The chain is built from TRBV14 and TRBJ2-3; no definite D call. The CDR3 spans 14 residues. The V end was cut by 8 bases, the J end by 2 bases, with 14 bases between. Germline CDR1 SGHDN, CDR2 FVKESK. CDR3 loop: CASSAAAYTDTQYF. The DNA for the CDR3 is TGTGCCAGCTCTGCGGCGGCCTACACAGATACGCAGTATTTT.

The chain recombines TRBV20-1 with TRBJ1-1; perhaps TRBD1 as D (6 bases). Between the trimmed V and J ends, which lost 5 bases and 7 bases, there was a span of 26 bases. This CDR3 has 16 amino acids. Germline CDR1 reads DFQATT; CDR2 reads SNEGSKA (reference sequence). This CDR3 is CSALLPATGMTYEAFF. CDR3 bases: TGCAGTGCTTTACTCCCAGCCACAGGGATGACCTATGAAGCTTTCTTT.

J is TRBJ1-1 and V is TRBV6-2 or TRBV6-3; D is unclear. V was trimmed by 8 bases and J by 1 base, leaving 11 bases between them. Germline V gives CDR1 MNHEY, CDR2 SVGEGT. This CDR3 is built from 13 residues. The CDR3 region is CASRGHRNTEAFF. DNA for the CDR3: TGTGCCAGCCGCGGGCATCGGAACACTGAAGCTTTCTTT.

The table lists this clonotype with a few counts. The rearrangement joins TRBV5-6 to TRBJ2-1; D gene unclear. The CDR3 is 14 residues long. Germline-derived CDR1 and CDR2 are SGHDT and YYEEEE. Trimming pared 0 bases from V and 7 bases from J, leaving 11 bases between. As DNA, the CDR3 is TGTGCCAGCAGCTTGGGGATAACGCCTAATGAGCAGTTCTTC. Translating it yields CASSLGITPNEQFF.

In this sample, this clonotype turned up many times. The gene calls are TRBV27 and TRBJ2-4; D is unresolved. Germline assignment: CDR1 MNHEY and CDR2 SMNVEV (reference sequence). The CDR3 totals 15 residues. The V end lost 10 bases, the J end lost 4 bases, and 20 bases lay between the germline ends. The CDR3 DNA reads TGTGCCACCGCGCGTCAGGATGTCAGGAAAAACATTCAGTACTTC. It codes for CATARQDVRKNIQYF.

This clonotype has only a few counts. The chain carries TRBV28 and TRBJ1-6; D call uncertain. The CDR3 spans 11 residues. V dropped 4 bases and J dropped 13 bases, with 8 bases sitting between them. CDR1 is MDHEN, CDR2 SYDVKM, per germline. CDR3 bases: TGTGCCAGCAGTTCCTCGTTCCCCCTCCACTTT. This encodes CASSSSFPLHF.

As concerns this clonotype: Just one base apart from a much larger clone, this may be a read error. This rearrangement joins TRBV14 to TRBJ2-7; D not resolved. V gave up 6 bases and J gave up 1 base, with 7 bases separating them. In germline, CDR1 is SGHDN, CDR2 FVKESK. This CDR3 has 12 amino acids. CDR3 residues: CASRLVSYEQYF. The DNA for the CDR3 is TGTGCCAGCAGATTGGTTTCCTACGAGCAGTACTTC.

The V gene is TRBV6-2 or TRBV6-3, the J gene TRBJ1-1; TRBD1 is a possible D gene (6 bases). The CDR3 contains 15 residues. Germline CDR1 MNHEY, CDR2 SVGEGT. V lost 0 bases to trimming and J lost 5 bases, with 13 bases between them. The CDR3 loop reads CASSYSSTGKTEAFF. In DNA, the CDR3 is TGTGCCAGCAGTTACTCGAGTACAGGGAAGACTGAAGCTTTCTTT.

There are many counts of this clonotype. This chain joins TRBV15 and TRBJ2-7; 7 bases line up with TRBD2. The CDR3 extends over 14 amino acids. The V segment lost 3 bases and the J segment 2 bases; nucleotides outside the gene matches: 4. Per germline, CDR1 LNHNV and CDR2 YYDKDF (reference sequence). CDR3: CATSRAGVTYEQYF. Written as DNA, the CDR3 is TGTGCCACCAGCAGGGCGGGGGTCACCTACGAGCAGTACTTC.

This clonotype was observed a single time. This clone may be a read error of a much larger clone one base away. The CDR3 DNA reads TGTGCCAGCAGCCCCCCGAGCGGCCGTCGAGAATCTTTCTTT. It codes for CASSPPSGRRESFF. This chain joins TRBV7-9 and TRBJ1-1; D is ambiguous. Germline V lookup: CDR1 SEHNR, CDR2 FQNEAQ (reference sequence). CDR3 length: 14 amino acids. Trimming cost V 5 bases and J 12 bases, with 22 bases left between them.

This clonotype appeared many times. The chain joins TRBV7-9 to TRBJ2-1; D assignment may be TRBD1 or TRBD2 (5 bases each). This CDR3 has 14 amino acids. Trimming stripped 1 base from V and 5 bases from J, with 9 bases between. Germline assignment: CDR1 SEHNR and CDR2 FQNEAQ (reference sequence). The DNA of the CDR3 is TGTGCCAGCAGCTTAGTGGGACGGGACAATGAGCAGTTCTTC. It yields the protein CASSLVGRDNEQFF. The full variable domain, in which reference TRBV7-9 and TRBJ2-1 provide the parts outside the CDR3, is DTGVSQNPRHKITKRGQNVTFRCDPISEHNRLYWYRQTLGQGPEFLTYFQNEAQLEKSRLLSDRFSAERPKGSFSTLEIQRTEQGDSAMYLCASSLVGRDNEQFFGPGTRLTVL.

The rearrangement uses TRBV11-2 and TRBJ2-7, with 8 positions matching TRBD2. V was pared by 3 bases and J by 6 bases, with 7 bases of the junction left unmatched. The CDR3 totals 14 residues. Germline V gives CDR1 SGHAT, CDR2 FQNNGV. CDR3 amino acids: CASSLAGGQSEQYF. CDR3 sequence (DNA): TGTGCCAGCAGCTTGGCGGGAGGACAGTCCGAGCAGTACTTC.

The rearrangement joins TRBV25-1 to TRBJ1-2, with D unresolved. CDR3 size: 12 residues. The V end was cut by 5 bases, the J end by 4 bases, with 8 bases between. Germline-derived CDR1 and CDR2 are MGHDK and SYGVNS. The CDR3 DNA sequence: TGTGCCAGCAGTTCCAAGAGCTATGGCTACACCTTC. Protein product: CASSSKSYGYTF.

This clonotype was picked up a small number of times. The chain recombines TRBV7-7 with TRBJ1-2; D is ambiguous. The CDR3 consists of 15 residues. CDR1 SSHAT and CDR2 FNYEAQ come from the germline V gene (reference sequence). The germline V and J ends were trimmed by 0 bases and 4 bases, with 12 bases remaining between them. CDR3 nucleotide sequence: TGTGCCAGCAGCTTAGCCAGTTACGCACTCTATGGCTACACCTTC. Its protein product is CASSLASYALYGYTF.

The V and J genes are TRBV9 and TRBJ2-1, with D perhaps matching TRBD1 (6 bases). The CDR3 is 13 residues long. Germline V CDR1 and CDR2: SGDLS, YYNGEE. V lost 3 bases, J lost 10 bases, and 14 bases lay in between. This CDR3 is CASSGTRGLEQFF. In nucleotides, the CDR3 is TGTGCCAGCAGCGGTACTAGGGGGTTAGAGCAGTTCTTC.

V gene TRBV27 combines with J gene TRBJ1-2; D might be TRBD1 (5 bases). The CDR3 totals 11 residues. Germline lookup yields CDR1 MNHEY and CDR2 SMNVEV (reference sequence). Trimming left V 5 bases short and J 8 bases short, with 9 bases between. CDR3 amino acids: CASSEGRGYTF. The CDR3 region has the DNA TGTGCCAGCAGTGAGGGGAGGGGCTACACCTTC.

This clonotype was detected only a few times. The chain combines TRBV7-3 with TRBJ2-5; D might be TRBD1 or TRBD2, each matching 6 bases. Germline V lookup: CDR1 SGHTA, CDR2 FQGTGA. The CDR3 runs 15 residues. Deletions cut 5 bases from V and 5 bases from J, with 18 bases between. CDR3 nucleotide sequence: TGTGCCAGCAGCCTAGGGGGGACGGGGGCGGAGACCCAGTACTTC. It is translated as CASSLGGTGAETQYF. Filled out from reference TRBV7-3 and TRBJ2-5, the complete variable domain reads GAGVSQTPSNKVTEKGKYVELRCDPISGHTALYWYRQSLGQGPEFLIYFQGTGAADDSGLPNDRFFAVRPEGSVSTLKIQRTERGDSAVYLCASSLGGTGAETQYFGPGTRLLVL.

This clonotype was counted many times. J is TRBJ2-7 and V is TRBV10-3; either TRBD1 or TRBD2 may fit D (7 bases each). The V end lost 5 bases, the J end lost 1 base, and 18 bases lay between the germline ends. The CDR3 covers 16 residues. CDR1 and CDR2 from the germline V gene are ENHRY and SYGVKD. The CDR3 loop reads CAISTTPGGGSYEQYF. The CDR3 coding sequence is TGTGCCATCAGTACGACCCCAGGGGGGGGTTCCTACGAGCAGTACTTC.

This chain uses TRBV7-7 with TRBJ2-1; D is ambiguous. Trimming took 5 bases from V and 3 from J, leaving 23 bases between them. CDR1 and CDR2 (germline): SSHAT, FNYEAQ (reference sequence). This CDR3 is built from 18 residues. The CDR3 DNA reads TGTGCCAGCAGCCCCCGCCCGACTTGGCACTCGAACTACAATGAGCAGTTCTTC. Encoded protein: CASSPRPTWHSNYNEQFF.

This clonotype was seen ten or more times. The chain employs TRBV9 and TRBJ1-3; D remains ambiguous. V dropped 0 bases and J dropped 8 bases, with 18 bases sitting between them. Germline V gives CDR1 SGDLS, CDR2 YYNGEE. This CDR3 contains 16 residues. The CDR3 protein is CASSVESRLLRDTIYF. The CDR3 DNA is TGTGCCAGCAGCGTAGAAAGCCGGCTCTTGAGAGACACCATATATTTT.